These 24 T cell receptor beta chains were sequenced from one sample in a study of T cell responses to AZD1222 COVID-19 vaccine. Clones were read by immunoSEQ multiplex PCR, and TCRdb kept only the in-frame ones, dropping some. This sample has 130,000 or so clones, with 75% to 95% found just once. The sample in question was peripheral blood, obtained on day 0 of AZD1222 vaccination. These receptors were collected from an adult in good health.

This sequence joins TRBV7-3 and TRBJ2-2; tentative D call: TRBD2 (5 bases). V was clipped by 7 bases and J by 0 bases, with 12 bases between them. The CDR3 sequence is 15 residues long. Germline assignment: CDR1 SGHTA and CDR2 FQGTGA. The CDR3 protein is CASTREPSNTGELFF. DNA for the CDR3: TGTGCCAGCACTCGGGAACCTTCGAACACCGGGGAGCTGTTTTTT.

The chain uses TRBV28 and TRBJ1-2; maybe TRBD1 (6 bases). Trimming stripped 4 bases from V and 8 bases from J, with 17 bases between. CDR1 is MDHEN, CDR2 SYDVKM, per germline. The CDR3 extends over 14 amino acids. Here the CDR3 DNA reads TGTGCCAGCAGTTCGCCGCAAATTACAGGGGGCTACACCTTC. Protein: CASSSPQITGGYTF.

The gene calls are TRBV6-2 or TRBV6-3 and TRBJ1-4; D is undetermined. V dropped 2 bases and J dropped 6 bases, with 7 bases sitting between them. The CDR3 sequence is 13 residues long. Germline V CDR1 and CDR2: MNHEY, SVGEGT. The CDR3 sequence is CASSYRGYEKLFF. The CDR3 DNA reads as TGTGCCAGCAGTTACCGGGGTTATGAAAAACTGTTTTTT.

There are a few counts of this clone. The chain links TRBV2 to TRBJ1-4; a possible D gene is TRBD1 (6 bases). This CDR3 region has 14 residues. V was shortened by 10 bases and J by 8 bases, with 20 bases between the two germline ends. CDR1 and CDR2 (germline): SNHLY, FYNNEI. In nucleotides, the CDR3 is TGTGCCACCGGAAAACGACAGGCGGGGGAAAAACTGTTTTTT. It yields the protein CATGKRQAGEKLFF.

The chain employs TRBV7-2 and TRBJ1-3; no clear D gene. The germline V gene has CDR1 SGHTA and CDR2 FQGNSA. Trimming removed 1 base at V and 2 bases at J, with 6 bases between. CDR3 length: 14 residues. Written as DNA, the CDR3 is TGTGCCAGCAGCTTAGACGGTACTGGAAACACCATATATTTT. Translated: CASSLDGTGNTIYF.

The V call is TRBV12-3 or TRBV12-4, the J call TRBJ2-7; tentative D call: TRBD2 (6 bases). The CDR3 has 13 amino acids. With 5 bases removed from V and 5 bases from J, the gap between germline ends came to 13 bases. The CDR3 region is CASSPSGVHEQYF. The CDR3 DNA reads as TGTGCCAGCAGTCCCTCGGGGGTACACGAGCAGTACTTC.

V and J are TRBV29-1 and TRBJ1-1; D not resolved. Germline-derived CDR1 and CDR2 are SQVTM and ANQGSEA. The CDR3 is 13 residues long. V was clipped by 7 bases and J by 0 bases, with 12 bases between them. The chain's CDR3 is CSATVGVNTEAFF. CDR3 in DNA: TGCAGCGCCACGGTCGGAGTGAACACTGAAGCTTTCTTT.

The CDR3, as DNA: TGTGCCATCAGTGAGGGGGGCGGTCAGCCCCAGCATTTT. As protein: CAISEGGGQPQHF. J is TRBJ1-5 and V is TRBV10-3; D perhaps matches TRBD1 (6 bases). V was clipped by 2 bases and J by 6 bases, with 8 bases between them. CDR1 and CDR2 from the germline V gene are ENHRY and SYGVKD. CDR3 length: 13 residues.

CDR3 protein: CASSRIATGLEQFF. In DNA form, the CDR3 reads TGCGCCAGCAGTCGAATAGCGACAGGGCTTGAGCAGTTCTTC. The chain is built from TRBV10-1 and TRBJ2-1, with 7 bases lining up with TRBD1. J was trimmed by 9 bases and V by 5 bases; bases with no gene match: 10. In germline, CDR1 is WNHNN, CDR2 SYGVQD (reference sequence). The CDR3 is made up of 14 amino acids.

The rearrangement joins TRBV3-1 (or the pseudogene TRBV3-2) to TRBJ2-3, with 11 bases identical to TRBD2. Germline assignment: CDR1 LGHDT and CDR2 YNNKEL (reference sequence). CDR3 size: 18 residues. Trimming at V came to 1 base and at J to 2 bases, leaving 8 bases not matched to a gene. The CDR3: CASSQGVTSGGLTDTQYF. The CDR3 bases are TGTGCCAGCAGCCAAGGTGTCACTAGCGGGGGACTCACAGATACGCAGTATTTT.

V gene TRBV14 combines with J gene TRBJ2-1; D gene uncertain. The CDR3 is made up of 14 amino acids. CDR1 and CDR2 (germline): SGHDN, FVKESK. V was pared by 3 bases and J by 4 bases, with 10 bases between. DNA for the CDR3: TGTGCCAGCAGCCAGGGTGGCTCGTACAATGAGCAGTTCTTC. Its protein is CASSQGGSYNEQFF.

The chain is built from TRBV6-4 and TRBJ1-1; D perhaps matches TRBD1 (6 bases). Trimming took 5 bases from V and 4 from J, leaving 11 bases between them. The CDR3 extends over 13 amino acids. Germline CDR1 is MRHNA and CDR2 is SNTAGT. CDR3 nucleotide sequence: TGTGCCAGCAGTAAAGAAGGGGGCACTGAAGCTTTCTTT. Protein product: CASSKEGGTEAFF.

This sequence joins TRBV16 and TRBJ1-1, with D possibly TRBD1 on 5 matching bases. The CDR3 is 11 amino acids. The germline V gene encodes CDR1 KGHSY and CDR2 FQNENV. Trimming pared 5 bases from V and 6 bases from J, leaving 7 bases between. DNA for the CDR3: TGTGCCAGCAGCTTGGGGGCTGAAGCTTTCTTT. Its protein product is CASSLGAEAFF.

The gene calls are TRBV4-1 and TRBJ1-2, with D perhaps TRBD1 (6 bases). V shed 7 bases and J shed 2 bases, with 11 bases lying between them. The CDR3 sequence is 13 residues long. Germline loops: CDR1 MGHRA, CDR2 YSYEKL. The CDR3: CASTAGDNYGYTF. The CDR3 DNA sequence: TGCGCCAGCACCGCAGGGGACAACTATGGCTACACCTTC.

V gene TRBV4-3 combines with J gene TRBJ1-4; 9 positions match TRBD1. CDR1 and CDR2 (germline): LGHNA, YSLEER. The CDR3 runs to 14 residues. With 3 bases clipped from V and 10 bases from J, the junction kept 6 bases outside the gene matches. This chain's CDR3 is CASSQGRQGGKLFF. In nucleotides, the CDR3 is TGCGCCAGCAGCCAGGGGAGACAGGGGGGAAAACTGTTTTTT.

The CDR3 bases are TGTGCCAGCAGTTTGGCAGGGACCTATGGCTACACCTTC. It translates to CASSLAGTYGYTF. The chain links TRBV12-3 or TRBV12-4 to TRBJ1-2, with D possibly being TRBD1 (5 bases). V was clipped by 3 bases and J by 4 bases, with 9 bases between them. The CDR3 is 13 amino acids.

The chain uses TRBV11-3 and TRBJ2-3; D remains ambiguous. This CDR3 has 15 residues. Germline values: CDR1 SGHNT, CDR2 YENEEA. The germline V and J ends were trimmed by 4 bases and 0 bases, with 11 bases remaining between them. Here the CDR3 reads CASSYGPASTDTQYF. CDR3 nucleotides: TGTGCCAGCAGCTATGGACCTGCTAGCACAGATACGCAGTATTTT.

The rearrangement joins TRBV6-2 or TRBV6-3 to TRBJ2-7, with D hard to call. With 4 bases removed from V and 0 bases from J, the gap between germline ends came to 7 bases. This CDR3 has 13 amino acids. Per germline, CDR1 MNHEY and CDR2 SVGEGT. Here the CDR3 DNA reads TGTGCCAGCAGTTCCGTTAACTCCTACGAGCAGTACTTC. This translates into CASSSVNSYEQYF.

This clone was found once. The chain combines TRBV28 with TRBJ1-6; 8 nucleotides line up with TRBD1. The CDR3 runs to 15 residues. Unmatched junction bases numbered 4, after V lost 1 base and J lost 8 bases. Germline CDR1 is MDHEN and CDR2 is SYDVKM. The chain's CDR3 is CASSLFGQGYSPLHF. The CDR3 nucleotides are TGTGCCAGCAGTTTATTTGGACAGGGCTATTCACCCCTCCACTTT.

The rearrangement joins TRBV24-1 to TRBJ1-3; D is ambiguous. V was shortened by 4 bases and J by 0 bases, with 3 bases between the two germline ends. The CDR3 contains 13 residues. The germline V gene encodes CDR1 KGHDR and CDR2 SFDVKD. The CDR3 loop is CATSESSGNTIYF. The CDR3 region has the DNA TGTGCCACCAGTGAGAGCTCTGGAAACACCATATATTTT.

The genes are TRBV19 and TRBJ1-6; maybe TRBD1 (6 bases). CDR1 and CDR2 (germline): LNHDA, SQIVND (reference sequence). The length of the CDR3 is 15 residues. V was clipped by 7 bases and J by 7 bases, with 17 bases between them. The DNA of the CDR3 is TGTGCCAGTAACGGGCTCTCGGGGGCGAATTCACCCCTCCACTTT. Protein sequence: CASNGLSGANSPLHF.

V is TRBV7-6 and J is TRBJ2-7; D is unresolved. This CDR3 is built from 15 residues. Trimming pared 3 bases from V and 2 bases from J, leaving 14 bases between. Germline values: CDR1 SGHVS, CDR2 FNYEAQ. Here the CDR3 DNA reads TGTGCCAGCAGCTTTTCGATCAGTACCCCCTACGAGCAGTACTTC. Translating gives CASSFSISTPYEQYF.

The chain couples TRBV5-1 to TRBJ2-2, with D perhaps being TRBD1 or TRBD2 (5 bases each). Germline V gene lookup returns CDR1 SGHRS and CDR2 YFSETQ. With 4 bases removed from V and 0 bases from J, the gap between germline ends came to 10 bases. The CDR3 totals 15 residues. CDR3: CASSPWDPNTGELFF. The CDR3 bases are TGCGCCAGCAGCCCCTGGGACCCGAACACCGGGGAGCTGTTTTTT.

V and J are TRBV6-5 and TRBJ1-2; TRBD1 is a possible D gene (5 bases). This CDR3 is 14 amino acids long. Trimming cost V 5 bases and J 8 bases, with 18 bases left between them. Germline values: CDR1 MNHEY, CDR2 SVGAGI. This CDR3 reads CASSTMDRGPGYTF. The CDR3 DNA reads as TGTGCCAGCAGTACCATGGATCGGGGCCCGGGCTACACCTTC.